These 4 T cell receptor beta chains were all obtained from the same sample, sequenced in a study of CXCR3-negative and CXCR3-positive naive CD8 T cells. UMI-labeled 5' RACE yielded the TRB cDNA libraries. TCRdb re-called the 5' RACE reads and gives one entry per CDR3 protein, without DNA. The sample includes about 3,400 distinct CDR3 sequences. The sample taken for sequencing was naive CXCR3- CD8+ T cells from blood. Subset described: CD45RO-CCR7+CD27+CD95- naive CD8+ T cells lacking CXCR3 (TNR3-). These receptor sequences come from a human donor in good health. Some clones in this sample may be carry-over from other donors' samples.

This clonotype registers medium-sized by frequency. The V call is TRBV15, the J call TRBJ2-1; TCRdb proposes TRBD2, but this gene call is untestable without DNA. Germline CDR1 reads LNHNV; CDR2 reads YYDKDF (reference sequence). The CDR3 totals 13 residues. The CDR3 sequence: CATSNSGFNEQFF.

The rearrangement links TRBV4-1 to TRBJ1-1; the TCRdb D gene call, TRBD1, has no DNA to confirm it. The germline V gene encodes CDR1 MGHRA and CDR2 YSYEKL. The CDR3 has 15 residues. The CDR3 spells CASSQDPLVNTEAFF.

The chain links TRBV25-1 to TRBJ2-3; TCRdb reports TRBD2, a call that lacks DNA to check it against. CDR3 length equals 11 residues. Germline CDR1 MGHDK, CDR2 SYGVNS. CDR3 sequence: CASTGGSTQYF.

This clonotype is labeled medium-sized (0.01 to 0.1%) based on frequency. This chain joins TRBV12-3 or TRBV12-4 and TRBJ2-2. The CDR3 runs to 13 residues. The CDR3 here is CATQVPATGELFF.